This T cell receptor (beta chain) was sequenced in a study of siplizumab effects on memory and regulatory T cells. The protocol was immunoSEQ multiplex PCR, while the TCRdb copy is restricted to in-frame clones and leaves out a portion. Among around 100,000 clones, 91% were seen once, and the ten largest hold roughly 2.6%. The receptor was isolated from a human donor in good health. Some clones in this sample may be carry-over from other donors' samples. Source material: CD4+ T cells sorted from blood.

This chain's CDR3 is CASTPGEATDTQYF. The CDR3 nucleotides read TGTGCCAGCACCCCCGGGGAGGCAACAGATACGCAGTATTTT. The rearrangement links TRBV9 to TRBJ2-3; TRBD2 might be the D (6 bases). The CDR3 covers 14 residues. The germline V gene has CDR1 SGDLS and CDR2 YYNGEE. The ends were cut back, 6 bases at V and 3 bases at J, with 14 bases in the middle.